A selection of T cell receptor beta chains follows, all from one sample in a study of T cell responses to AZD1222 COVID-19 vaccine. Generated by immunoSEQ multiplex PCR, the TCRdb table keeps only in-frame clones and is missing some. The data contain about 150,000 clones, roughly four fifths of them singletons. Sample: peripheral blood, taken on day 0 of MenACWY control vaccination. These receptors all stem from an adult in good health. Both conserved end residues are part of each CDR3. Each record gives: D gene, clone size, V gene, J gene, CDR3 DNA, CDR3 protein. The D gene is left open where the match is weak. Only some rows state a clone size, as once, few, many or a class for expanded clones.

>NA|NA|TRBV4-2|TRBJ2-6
TGTGCCAGCAGCCAAGAACAGGGAACTGGGGCCAACGTCCTGACTTTC
CASSQEQGTGANVLTF
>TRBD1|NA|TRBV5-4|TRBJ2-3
TGTGCCAGCAGCTCGGCCCGGGACAGGGGTATGGCAGATACGCAGTATTTT
CASSSARDRGMADTQYF
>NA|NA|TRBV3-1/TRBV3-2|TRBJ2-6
TGTGCCAGCAGCCAAGATAAGGGTAGGCTCTCTGGGGCCAACGTCCTGACTTTC
CASSQDKGRLSGANVLTF
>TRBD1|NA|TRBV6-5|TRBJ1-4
TGTGCCAGCAGTTACCGGCAGGGGGGTTATGAAAAACTGTTTTTT
CASSYRQGGYEKLFF
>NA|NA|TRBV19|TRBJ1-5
TGTGCCAGTAGTCTCCTTGGACAGCCCCAGCATTTT
CASSLLGQPQHF
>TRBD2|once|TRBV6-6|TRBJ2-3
TGTGCCAGCAGTTCCAATCGCGGGGGGGCCGGGGATACGCAGTATTTT
CASSSNRGGAGDTQYF
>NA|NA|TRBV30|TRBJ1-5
TGTGCCTGGAGTGGGGGAGGGAATAGCAATCAGCCCCAGCATTTT
CAWSGGGNSNQPQHF
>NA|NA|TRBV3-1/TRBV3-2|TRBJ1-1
TGTGCCAGCAGCCAAGATTGGTTCCAGATGAACACTGAAGCTTTCTTT
CASSQDWFQMNTEAFF
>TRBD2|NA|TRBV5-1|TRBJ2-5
TGCGCCAGCAGCCCCTCCGGTAGCGGGGGGGCGGAGACCCAGTACTTC
CASSPSGSGGAETQYF
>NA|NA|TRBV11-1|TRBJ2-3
TGTGCCAGCAGCTTCGGGTCTCTTGGGGGAGATACGCAGTATTTT
CASSFGSLGGDTQYF
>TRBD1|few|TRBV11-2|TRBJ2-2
TGTGCCAGCAGAACCCGGGACAGGGGGAACACCGGGGAGCTGTTTTTT
CASRTRDRGNTGELFF
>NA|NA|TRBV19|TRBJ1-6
TGTGCCAGTAGGTCGATCAGCTCCTATAATTCACCCCTCCACTTT
CASRSISSYNSPLHF
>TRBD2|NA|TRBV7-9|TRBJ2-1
TGTGCCAGCAGTTCAGACGGAGGACTAGCGGGGGGGCCGAATAATGAGCAGTTCTTC
CASSSDGGLAGGPNNEQFF
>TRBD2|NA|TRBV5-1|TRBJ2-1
TGCGCCAGCAGCTTGGGTAGCGGGGGCTACAATGAGCAGTTCTTC
CASSLGSGGYNEQFF
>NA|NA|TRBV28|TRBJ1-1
TGTGCCAGCAGGTCAACTAACACTGAAGCTTTCTTT
CASRSTNTEAFF
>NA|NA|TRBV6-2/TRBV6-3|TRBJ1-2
TGTGCCAGCAGTTACTCGGGACACTATGGCTACACCTTC
CASSYSGHYGYTF
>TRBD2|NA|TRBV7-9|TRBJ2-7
TGTGCCAGCAGTCATCCCTCCTCTAGCGGGGGGTTGTACGAGCAGTACTTC
CASSHPSSSGGLYEQYF
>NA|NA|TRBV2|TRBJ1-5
TGTGCCAGCAGTGGTCAAGGGTATAGCAATCAGCCCCAGCATTTT
CASSGQGYSNQPQHF
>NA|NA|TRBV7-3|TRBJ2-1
TGTGCCAGCAGCTTAAACGGCAGGGCCAATGAGCAGTTCTTC
CASSLNGRANEQFF
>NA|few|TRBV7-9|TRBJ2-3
TGTGCCAGCAGCCGCGCTGGGGCCGGGGATACGCAGTATTTT
CASSRAGAGDTQYF
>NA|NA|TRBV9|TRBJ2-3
TGTGCCAGCAGCCCCCTCGGGAGCATCACAGATACGCAGTATTTT
CASSPLGSITDTQYF
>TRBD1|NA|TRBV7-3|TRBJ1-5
TGTGCCAGCAGCCGATCCGGACAGGGAGATCAGCCCCAGCATTTT
CASSRSGQGDQPQHF
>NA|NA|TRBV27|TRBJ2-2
TGTGCCAGCAGTTCGTTGGGTTACTACACCGGGGAGCTGTTTTTT
CASSSLGYYTGELFF
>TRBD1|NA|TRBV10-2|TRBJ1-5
TGCGCCACCGCGACAGGGACTCAGCCCCAGCATTTT
CATATGTQPQHF
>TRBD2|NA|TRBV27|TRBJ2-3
TGTGCCAGCACTACCCGGGGGGGCACAGATACGCAGTATTTT
CASTTRGGTDTQYF
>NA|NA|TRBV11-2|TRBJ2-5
TGTGCCAGCAGCTTAGATTTTGGCAACCAAGAGACCCAGTACTTC
CASSLDFGNQETQYF
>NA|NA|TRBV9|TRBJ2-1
TGTGCCAGCAGCGCCGACAGTTACAATGAGCAGTTCTTC
CASSADSYNEQFF
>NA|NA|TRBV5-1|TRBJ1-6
TGCGCCAGCAGCCTCGTCGGGAGTTCAGATTCACCCCTCCACTTT
CASSLVGSSDSPLHF
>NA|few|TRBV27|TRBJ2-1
TGTGCCAGCAGTTTAGTGGCAGGGCCCTTCAATGAGCAGTTCTTC
CASSLVAGPFNEQFF
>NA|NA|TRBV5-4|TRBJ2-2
TGTGCCAGCGCGAGGGACACCGGGGAGCTGTTTTTT
CASARDTGELFF
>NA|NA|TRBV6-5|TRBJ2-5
TGTGCCAGCAGTCCAGAATTAAAGACCCAGTACTTC
CASSPELKTQYF
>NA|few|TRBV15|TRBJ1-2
TGTGCCACCAGCAGAGGAGGGGGGAATGGCTACACCTTC
CATSRGGGNGYTF
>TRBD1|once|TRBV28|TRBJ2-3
TGTGCCAGTCCTATTCCGGGACAGAGCACAGATACGCAGTATTTT
CASPIPGQSTDTQYF
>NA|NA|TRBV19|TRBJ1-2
TGTGCCAGTAGTATATCGGGACAATATGGCTACACCTTC
CASSISGQYGYTF
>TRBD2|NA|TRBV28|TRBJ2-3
TGTGCCGGCGGGACTAGGTCGCCAGATACGCAGTATTTT
CAGGTRSPDTQYF
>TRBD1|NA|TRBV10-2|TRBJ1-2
TGCGCCAGCAGTCAATCTCGAGGACAGGAGGCAACTAACTATGGCTACACCTTC
CASSQSRGQEATNYGYTF
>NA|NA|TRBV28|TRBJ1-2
TGTGCCAGCAGTTTTGGGGTGCTGGTTGGCTACACCTTC
CASSFGVLVGYTF
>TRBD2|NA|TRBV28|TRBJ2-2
TGTGCCAGCAATACAAAACTCGCGGGGGGGCCTAGCGGGGAGCTGTTTTTT
CASNTKLAGGPSGELFF
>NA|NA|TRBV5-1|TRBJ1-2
TGCGCCAGCAAAATACCGGGGGCTAACTATGGCTACACCTTC
CASKIPGANYGYTF
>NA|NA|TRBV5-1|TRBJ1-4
TGCGCCAGCAGCTTGGGGACGTCGACAGCAACTAATGAAAAACTGTTTTTT
CASSLGTSTATNEKLFF
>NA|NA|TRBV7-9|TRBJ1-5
TGTGCCAGCAGCTCTGAAATGGGCTTTCAGCCCCAGCATTTT
CASSSEMGFQPQHF
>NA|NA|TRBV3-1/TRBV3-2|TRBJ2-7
TGTGCCAGCAGCCCCCGGGACGGCTCCTACGAGCAGTACTTC
CASSPRDGSYEQYF
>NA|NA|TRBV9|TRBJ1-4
TGTGCCAGCAGCGTAGGGGCCCGGAAGGGCGAAAAACTGTTTTTT
CASSVGARKGEKLFF
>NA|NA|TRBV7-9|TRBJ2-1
TGTGCCAGCAGCTTATTCATTGGGACAGAGCAGTTCTTC
CASSLFIGTEQFF
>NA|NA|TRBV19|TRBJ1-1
TGTGCCAGTAGTATAACCAGGAACACTGAAGCTTTCTTT
CASSITRNTEAFF
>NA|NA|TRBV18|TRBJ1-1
TGTGCCAGCTCACCAAGGAAGGGTATTGATACTGAAGCTTTCTTT
CASSPRKGIDTEAFF
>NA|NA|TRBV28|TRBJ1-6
TGTGCCAACAGGCCGGGACTCTTGAGCTCCTATAATTCACCCCTCCACTTT
CANRPGLLSSYNSPLHF
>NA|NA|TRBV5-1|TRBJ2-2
TGCGCCAGCAGCTTGGAGGGCCGTAACACCGGGGAGCTGTTTTTT
CASSLEGRNTGELFF
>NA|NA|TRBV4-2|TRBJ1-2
TGTGCCAGCAGCCAAGTCGCTCTAAACAGCCCTGGCTACACCTTC
CASSQVALNSPGYTF
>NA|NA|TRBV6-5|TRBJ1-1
TGTGCCACCACGGGTGGGAGGTGGACTGAAGCTTTCTTT
CATTGGRWTEAFF
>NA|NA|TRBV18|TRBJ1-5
TGTGCCAGCACAGATTCCTTCAATCAGCCCCAGCATTTT
CASTDSFNQPQHF
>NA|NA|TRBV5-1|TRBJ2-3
TGCGCCAGCAAAGCGGGCACCACAGATACGCAGTATTTT
CASKAGTTDTQYF
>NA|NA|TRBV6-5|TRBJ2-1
TGTGCCAGCAGTACAGGGTCAAATGAGCAGTTCTTC
CASSTGSNEQFF
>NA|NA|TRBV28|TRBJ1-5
TGTGCCAGCAGCTCCGGGGGTAGCAATCAGCCCCAGCATTTT
CASSSGGSNQPQHF
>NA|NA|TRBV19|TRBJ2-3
TGTGCCACCGGACAGCTCATCGGGGCAGATACGCAGTATTTT
CATGQLIGADTQYF
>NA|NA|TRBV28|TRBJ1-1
TGTGCCAGCGGACAACGAGAAGCTTTCTTT
CASGQREAFF
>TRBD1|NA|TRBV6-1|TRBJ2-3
TGTGCCAGCAGTGTTGAAACCACGGACAGGGGATATTCCACAGATACGCAGTATTTT
CASSVETTDRGYSTDTQYF
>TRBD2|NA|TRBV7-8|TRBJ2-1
TGTGCCAGCAGCTCCTACACTAGCGGGGGGTACAATGAGCAGTTCTTC
CASSSYTSGGYNEQFF
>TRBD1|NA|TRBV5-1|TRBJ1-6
TGCGCCAGCAGCTTGGACGACAGGGCAAATTCACCCCTCCACTTT
CASSLDDRANSPLHF
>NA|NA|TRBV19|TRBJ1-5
TGTGCCAGTAGTATAGTAAGGTCCTATAGCAATCAGCCCCAGCATTTT
CASSIVRSYSNQPQHF